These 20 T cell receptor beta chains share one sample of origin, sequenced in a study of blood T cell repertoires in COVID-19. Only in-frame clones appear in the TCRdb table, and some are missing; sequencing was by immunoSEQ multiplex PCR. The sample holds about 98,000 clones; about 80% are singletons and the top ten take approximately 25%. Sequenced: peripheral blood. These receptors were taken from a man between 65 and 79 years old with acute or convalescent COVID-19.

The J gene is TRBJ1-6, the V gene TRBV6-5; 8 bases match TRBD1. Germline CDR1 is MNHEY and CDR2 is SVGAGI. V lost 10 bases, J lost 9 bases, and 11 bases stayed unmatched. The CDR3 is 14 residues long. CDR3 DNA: TGTGCCATAAGGACAGGGAGCTTTTCTTCACCCCTCCACTTT. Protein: CAIRTGSFSSPLHF.

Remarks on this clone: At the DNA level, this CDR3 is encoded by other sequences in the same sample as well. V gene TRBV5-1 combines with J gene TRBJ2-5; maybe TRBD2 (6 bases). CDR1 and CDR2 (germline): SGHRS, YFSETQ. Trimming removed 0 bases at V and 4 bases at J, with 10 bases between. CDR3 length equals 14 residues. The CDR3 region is CASSLGQGGETQYF. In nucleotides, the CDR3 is TGCGCCAGCAGCTTGGGCCAGGGAGGAGAGACCCAGTACTTC.

The CDR3 is CSAYPLTVAFF. The CDR3 DNA reads as TGCAGTGCCTACCCCCTAACAGTTGCTTTCTTT. The J gene is TRBJ1-1, the V gene TRBV20-1; D not resolved. This CDR3 is built from 11 residues. CDR1 is DFQATT and CDR2 is SNEGSKA in the germline V gene (reference sequence). V gave up 6 bases and J gave up 11 bases, with 16 bases separating them.

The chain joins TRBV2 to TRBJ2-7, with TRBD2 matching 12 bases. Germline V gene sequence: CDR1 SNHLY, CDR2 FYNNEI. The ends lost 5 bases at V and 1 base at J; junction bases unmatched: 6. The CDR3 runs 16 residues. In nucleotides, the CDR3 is TGTGCCAGCAGTAGAGGACTAGCGGGAATTTCCTACGAGCAGTACTTC. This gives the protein CASSRGLAGISYEQYF.

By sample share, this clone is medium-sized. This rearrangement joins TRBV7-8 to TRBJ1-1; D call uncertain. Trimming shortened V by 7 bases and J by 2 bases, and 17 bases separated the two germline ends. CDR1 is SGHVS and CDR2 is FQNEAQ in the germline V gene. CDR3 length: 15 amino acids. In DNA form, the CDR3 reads TGTGCCAGCACCCCGACGGGGAGCGTAAACACTGAAGCTTTCTTT. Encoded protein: CASTPTGSVNTEAFF.

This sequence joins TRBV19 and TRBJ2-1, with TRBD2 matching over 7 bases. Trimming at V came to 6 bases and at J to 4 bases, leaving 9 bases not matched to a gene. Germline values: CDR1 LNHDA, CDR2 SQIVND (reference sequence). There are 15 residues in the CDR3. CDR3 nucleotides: TGTGCCAGTAGCTCGGAGCCAGCGGGGTACAATGAGCAGTTCTTC. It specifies CASSSEPAGYNEQFF.

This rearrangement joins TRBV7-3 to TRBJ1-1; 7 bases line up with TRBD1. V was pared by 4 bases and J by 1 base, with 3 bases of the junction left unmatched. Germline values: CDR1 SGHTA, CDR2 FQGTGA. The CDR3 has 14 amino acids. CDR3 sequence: CASSSDRENTEAFF. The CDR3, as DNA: TGTGCCAGCAGCTCCGACAGGGAGAACACTGAAGCTTTCTTT.

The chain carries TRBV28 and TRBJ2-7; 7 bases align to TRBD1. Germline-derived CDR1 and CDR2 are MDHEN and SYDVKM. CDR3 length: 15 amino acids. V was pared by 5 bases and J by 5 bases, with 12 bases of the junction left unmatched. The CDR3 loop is CASSLPGTGANEQYF. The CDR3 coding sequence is TGTGCCAGCAGTCTCCCGGGCACAGGGGCCAACGAGCAGTACTTC.

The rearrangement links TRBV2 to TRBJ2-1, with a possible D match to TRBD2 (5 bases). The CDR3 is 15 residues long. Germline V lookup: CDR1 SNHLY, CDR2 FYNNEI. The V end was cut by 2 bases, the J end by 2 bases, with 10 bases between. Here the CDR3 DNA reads TGTGCCAGCAGTGAACTGGACTGGACCTACAATGAGCAGTTCTTC. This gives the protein CASSELDWTYNEQFF. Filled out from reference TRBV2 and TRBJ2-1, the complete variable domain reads EPEVTQTPSHQVTQMGQEVILRCVPISNHLYFYWYRQILGQKVEFLVSFYNNEISEKSEIFDDQFSVERPDGSNFTLKIRSTKLEDSAMYFCASSELDWTYNEQFFGPGTRLTVL.

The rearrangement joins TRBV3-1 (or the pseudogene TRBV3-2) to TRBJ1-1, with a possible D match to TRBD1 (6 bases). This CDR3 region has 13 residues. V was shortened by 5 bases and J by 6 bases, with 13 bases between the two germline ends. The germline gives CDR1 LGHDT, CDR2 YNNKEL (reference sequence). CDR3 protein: CASSYTGPAEAFF. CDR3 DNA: TGTGCCAGCAGCTATACAGGGCCCGCTGAAGCTTTCTTT.

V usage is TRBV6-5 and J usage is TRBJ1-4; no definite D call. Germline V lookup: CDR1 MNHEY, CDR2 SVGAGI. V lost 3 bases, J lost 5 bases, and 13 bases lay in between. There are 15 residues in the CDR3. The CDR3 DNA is TGTGCCAGCAGTTATTCGAGGGTAGGGAATGAAAAACTGTTTTTT. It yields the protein CASSYSRVGNEKLFF.

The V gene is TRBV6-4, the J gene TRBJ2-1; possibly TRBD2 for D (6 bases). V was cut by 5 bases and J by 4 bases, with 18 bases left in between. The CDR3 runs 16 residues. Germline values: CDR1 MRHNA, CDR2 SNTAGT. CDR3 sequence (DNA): TGTGCCAGCAGTCGGCTACAGTCCGGGGGTTACAATGAGCAGTTCTTC. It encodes CASSRLQSGGYNEQFF.

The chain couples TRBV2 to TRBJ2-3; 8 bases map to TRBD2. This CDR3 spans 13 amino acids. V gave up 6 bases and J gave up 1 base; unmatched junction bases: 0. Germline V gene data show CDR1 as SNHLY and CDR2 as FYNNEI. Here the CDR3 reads CASSGRGTDTQYF. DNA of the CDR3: TGTGCCAGCAGCGGGAGGGGCACAGATACGCAGTATTTT. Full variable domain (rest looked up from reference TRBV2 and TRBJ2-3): EPEVTQTPSHQVTQMGQEVILRCVPISNHLYFYWYRQILGQKVEFLVSFYNNEISEKSEIFDDQFSVERPDGSNFTLKIRSTKLEDSAMYFCASSGRGTDTQYFGPGTRLTVL.

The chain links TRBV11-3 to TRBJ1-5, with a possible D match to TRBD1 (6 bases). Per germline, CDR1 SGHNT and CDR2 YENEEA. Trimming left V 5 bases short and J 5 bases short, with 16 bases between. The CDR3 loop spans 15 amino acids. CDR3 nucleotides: TGTGCCAGCAGCGCCCCTGGGGGCCCCCATCAGCCCCAGCATTTT. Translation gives CASSAPGGPHQPQHF.

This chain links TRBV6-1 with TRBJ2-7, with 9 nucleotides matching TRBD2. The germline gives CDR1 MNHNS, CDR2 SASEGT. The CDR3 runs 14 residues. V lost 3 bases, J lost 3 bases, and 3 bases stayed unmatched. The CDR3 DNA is TGTGCCAGCAGTGACGGGACTAGCATCTACGAGCAGTACTTC. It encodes CASSDGTSIYEQYF.

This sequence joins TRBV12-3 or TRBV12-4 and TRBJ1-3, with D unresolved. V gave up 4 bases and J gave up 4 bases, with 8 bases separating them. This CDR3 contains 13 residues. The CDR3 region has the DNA TGTGCCAGCAGTTCTCCGAGGGGAAACACCATATATTTT. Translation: CASSSPRGNTIYF.

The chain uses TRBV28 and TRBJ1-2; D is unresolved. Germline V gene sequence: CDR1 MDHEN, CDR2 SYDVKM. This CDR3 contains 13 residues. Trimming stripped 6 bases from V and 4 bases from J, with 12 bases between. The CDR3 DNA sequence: TGTGCCAGCAGCCCCGTGGCAAGCTATGGCTACACCTTC. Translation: CASSPVASYGYTF.

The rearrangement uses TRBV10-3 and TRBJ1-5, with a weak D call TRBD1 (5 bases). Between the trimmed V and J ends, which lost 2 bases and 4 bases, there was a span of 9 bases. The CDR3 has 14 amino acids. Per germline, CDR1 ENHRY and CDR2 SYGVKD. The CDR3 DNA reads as TGTGCCATCAGTGAGCCAGGGAGGAATCAGCCCCAGCATTTT. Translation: CAISEPGRNQPQHF.

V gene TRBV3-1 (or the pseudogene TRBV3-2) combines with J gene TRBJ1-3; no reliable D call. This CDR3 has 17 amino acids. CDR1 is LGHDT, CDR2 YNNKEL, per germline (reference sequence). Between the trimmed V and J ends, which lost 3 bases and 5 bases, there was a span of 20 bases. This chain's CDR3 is CASSQVGLRVERNTIYF. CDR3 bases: TGTGCCAGCAGCCAGGTCGGCCTGAGGGTTGAGAGAAACACCATATATTTT.

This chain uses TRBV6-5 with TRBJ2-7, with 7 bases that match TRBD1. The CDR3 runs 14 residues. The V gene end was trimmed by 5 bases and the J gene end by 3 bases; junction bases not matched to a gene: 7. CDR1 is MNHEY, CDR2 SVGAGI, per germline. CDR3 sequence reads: CASSPTGDYYEQYF. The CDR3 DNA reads TGTGCCAGCAGTCCTACAGGGGATTACTACGAGCAGTACTTC.